This T cell receptor (beta chain) appears in the sequencing data of a study of T cell responses to AZD1222 COVID-19 vaccine. About this clone itself: Its specificity is not known.

Germline V CDR1 and CDR2: SGHNT, YENEEA. CDR3 length: 15 residues. With 5 bases removed from V and 3 bases from J, the gap between germline ends came to 13 bases. The study's findings and limits: Two AZD1222 doses significantly raised spike-specific TCR breadth and depth over controls. Repertoires were sampled only after the peak T cell response. Among those given AZD1222, only five or six were seropositive at baseline.

Second-dose intervals of approximately 4 or approximately 12 weeks were pooled. Produced via immunoSEQ multiplex PCR; TCRdb's table is partial and in-frame only. Altogether 110,000 to 150,000 clones are present, 70% to 90% being singletons, with the ten largest covering approximately 3%. Sequenced material: peripheral blood, taken 28 days after the second AZD1222 dose. The gene calls are TRBV11-3 and TRBJ2-2; D tentatively fits TRBD1 or TRBD2 (6 bases each). The clonotype originates from an adult who received the AZD1222 COVID-19 vaccine. CDR3 sequence (DNA): TGTGCCAGCAGCCCACAGGAGGGGGACACCGGGGAGCTGTTTTTT. Its translation is CASSPQEGDTGELFF.